The TCR beta chain under discussion was sequenced for a study of CD8+ T cells in alopecia areata (dated by TCRdb to the late 2010s). Study-level background: Treated patients were enrolled in an open-label pilot trial of oral tofacitinib at 5 to 10 mg twice daily for moderate-to-severe alopecia areata. Tofacitinib was administered for 6 to 18 months, and 6 months of follow-up off drug were then conducted to assess delayed response and recurrence. In both human patients and the C3H/HeJ mouse model, the study applied high-throughput TCRbeta sequencing to look at T cell clonal expansion in alopecia areata. On the human side, TCRbeta sequencing was run on scalp tissue and on sorted CD4+ and CD8+ peripheral blood T cells from healthy controls and from alopecia areata patients with either patchy or totalis/universalis disease. Biopsies were taken from tofacitinib-treated patients at baseline and again at 4 and 24 weeks into treatment, and several of those patients also had a later scalp biopsy. Scalp clonality was compared among normal scalp (n=4), patchy alopecia areata scalp (n=8), and alopecia totalis/universalis scalp (n=8). RNA was extracted with the PAXgene miRNA kit for fixed scalp, the miRNeasy kit for PBMCs, and the RNeasy kit for mouse skin. immunoSEQ multiplex PCR using 35 Vbeta forward primers and 13 Jbeta reverse primers was used to amplify TCRbeta CDR3 regions.

V and J are truncated by 1 base and 0 bases respectively, leaving an intervening sequence of 8 bases. From the cysteine through the phenylalanine, the CDR3 covers 15 amino acids. Just CDR3 DNA is preserved here, 45 bases in frame from base 1. Via the germline V gene (reference sequence), CDR1 is PRHDT and CDR2 FYEKMQ. Comments on this clone: No antigen is known for it. Base qualities are not recorded, but no much larger clone differs from it by a single base.

The library was built by means of the immunoSEQ multiplex PCR assay. To provide template for TCR sequencing, every sample had RNA extracted and reverse transcribed into cDNA. First-strand cDNA was synthesized with SuperScript III using a 2:1 mix of oligo-dT and random hexamers. A synthetic immune receptor repertoire was used to gauge amplification bias, and whatever bias remained was removed computationally. The authors' pipeline ran thus. Raw reads were preprocessed to remove errors, and CDR3 was defined according to IMGT conventions as the region from the conserved cysteine to phenylalanine. Clonality was calculated as 1 minus Shannon entropy normalized by log2 of the number of productive unique TCRs. Scalp TCRbeta sequences were cross-referenced with sorted blood CD4 and CD8 repertoires so that the CD4 or CD8 identity of scalp clones could be inferred. In its TCRdb copy, this immuneACCESS table keeps in-frame sequences only and misses some clones. Where compared with another copy, unresolved V genes explain less than half of these, and the others have no known cause. The DNA gave D and trimming, while V, J and clone size come from that table. In all, the sample holds 9,500 to 15,000 clones, and roughly 50% of those were seen once. Around 13% of the sample belongs to the ten largest clones.

What the authors observed across the whole study: Shared TCR sequences between patients were less evident than in mice, which may be partly attributable to HLA diversity in the patient population. Compared with normal scalp, lesional scalp, particularly in alopecia totalis/universalis, had higher clonality and more expanded CD8+ clones, which suggests antigenic drive. Unlike mouse skin, where gammadelta T cells dominate, normal human skin contains resident alphabeta T cells that get sequenced too, which complicates analysis of the scalp TCR repertoire.

Lesional scalp punch biopsies and peripheral blood were collected from alopecia areata patients. Scalp biopsies from humans were placed right away in PAXgene tissue containers for fixation. This TCR was recovered from a human donor with alopecia areata. Sequences were obtained from skin. This receptor chain uses TRBV13 and TRBJ2-3; TRBD1 is a possible D gene, resting on 5 matching bases. The CDR3 reads CASSLVQGSTDTQYF. The DNA sequence is TGTGCCAGCAGCTTAGTGCAGGGTAGCACAGATACGCAGTATTTT.